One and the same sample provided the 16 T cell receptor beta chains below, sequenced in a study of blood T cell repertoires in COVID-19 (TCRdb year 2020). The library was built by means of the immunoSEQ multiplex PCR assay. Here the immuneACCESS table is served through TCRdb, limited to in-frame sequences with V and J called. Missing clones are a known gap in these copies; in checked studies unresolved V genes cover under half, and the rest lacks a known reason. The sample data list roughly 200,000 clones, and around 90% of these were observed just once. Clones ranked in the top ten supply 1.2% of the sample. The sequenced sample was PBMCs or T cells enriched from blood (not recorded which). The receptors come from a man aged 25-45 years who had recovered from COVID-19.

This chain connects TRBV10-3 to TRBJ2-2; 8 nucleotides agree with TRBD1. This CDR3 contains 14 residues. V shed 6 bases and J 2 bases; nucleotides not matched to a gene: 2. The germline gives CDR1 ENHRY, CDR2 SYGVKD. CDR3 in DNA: TGTGCCATCAGCGGACAGGGTAACACCGGGGAGCTGTTTTTT. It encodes CAISGQGNTGELFF.

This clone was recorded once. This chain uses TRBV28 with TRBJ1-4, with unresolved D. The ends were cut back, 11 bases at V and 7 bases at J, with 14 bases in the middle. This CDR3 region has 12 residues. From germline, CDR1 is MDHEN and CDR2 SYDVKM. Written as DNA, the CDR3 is TGTGCCGGAGGGAGTATGGGTGAAAAACTGTTTTTT. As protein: CAGGSMGEKLFF. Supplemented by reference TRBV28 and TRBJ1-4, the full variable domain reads DVKVTQSSRYLVKRTGEKVFLECVQDMDHENMFWYRQDPGLGLRLIYFSYDVKMKEKGDIPEGYSVSREKKERFSLILESASTNQTSMYLCAGGSMGEKLFFGSGTQLSVL.

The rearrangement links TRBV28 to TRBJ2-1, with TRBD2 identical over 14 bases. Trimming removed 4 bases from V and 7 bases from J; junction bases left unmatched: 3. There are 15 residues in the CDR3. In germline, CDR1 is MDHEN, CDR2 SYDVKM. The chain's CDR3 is CASSSGTSGSNEQFF. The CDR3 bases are TGTGCCAGCAGTTCCGGGACTAGCGGGAGTAATGAGCAGTTCTTC. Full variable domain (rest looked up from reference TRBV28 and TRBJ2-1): DVKVTQSSRYLVKRTGEKVFLECVQDMDHENMFWYRQDPGLGLRLIYFSYDVKMKEKGDIPEGYSVSREKKERFSLILESASTNQTSMYLCASSSGTSGSNEQFFGPGTRLTVL.

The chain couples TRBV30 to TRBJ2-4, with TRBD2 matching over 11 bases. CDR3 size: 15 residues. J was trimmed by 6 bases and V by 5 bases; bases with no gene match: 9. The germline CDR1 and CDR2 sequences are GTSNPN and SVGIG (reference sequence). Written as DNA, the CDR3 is TGTGCCTGGGGAATAGCGGGAGGGTTGGGAAACATTCAGTACTTC. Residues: CAWGIAGGLGNIQYF.

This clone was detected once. The CDR3 protein is CASSKTGEEQYF. The CDR3 DNA sequence: TGTGCCAGCAGTAAAACCGGGGAAGAGCAGTACTTC. This chain connects TRBV11-2 to TRBJ2-7; maybe TRBD2 (5 bases). V was clipped by 6 bases and J by 7 bases, with 13 bases between them. CDR1 is SGHAT and CDR2 is FQNNGV in the germline V gene. CDR3 size: 12 residues.

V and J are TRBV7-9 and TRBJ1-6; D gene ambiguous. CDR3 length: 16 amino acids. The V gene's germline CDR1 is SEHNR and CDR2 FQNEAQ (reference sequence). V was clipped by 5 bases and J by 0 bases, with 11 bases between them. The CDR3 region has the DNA TGTGCCAGCAGCCCATCCGCTAGCTCCTATAATTCACCCCTCCACTTT. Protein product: CASSPSASSYNSPLHF.

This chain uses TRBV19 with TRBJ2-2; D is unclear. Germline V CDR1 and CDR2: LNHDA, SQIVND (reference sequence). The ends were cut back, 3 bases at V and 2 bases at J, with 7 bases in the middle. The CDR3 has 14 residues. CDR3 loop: CASSIPYNTGELFF. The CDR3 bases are TGTGCCAGTAGTATTCCCTACAACACCGGGGAGCTGTTTTTT.

CDR3 sequence: CASSLRTHTEAFF. As DNA, the CDR3 is TGTGCCAGCAGCTTACGGACACACACTGAAGCTTTCTTT. The rearrangement joins TRBV7-8 to TRBJ1-1; TRBD1 is a possible D gene (5 bases). The CDR3 runs 13 residues. The V and J ends lost 2 bases and 3 bases respectively, with 7 bases between them. From germline, CDR1 is SGHVS and CDR2 FQNEAQ.

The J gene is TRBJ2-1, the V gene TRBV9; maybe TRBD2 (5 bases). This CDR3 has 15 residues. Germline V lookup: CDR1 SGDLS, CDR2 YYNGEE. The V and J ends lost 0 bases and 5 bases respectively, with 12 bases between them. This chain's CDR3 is CASSVAGGLHNEQFF. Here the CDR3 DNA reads TGTGCCAGCAGCGTAGCTGGCGGGTTACACAATGAGCAGTTCTTC.

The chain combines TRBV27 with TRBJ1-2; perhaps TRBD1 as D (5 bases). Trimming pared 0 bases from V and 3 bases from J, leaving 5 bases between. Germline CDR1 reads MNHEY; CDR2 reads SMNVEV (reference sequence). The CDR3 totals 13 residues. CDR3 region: CASSLSGDYGYTF. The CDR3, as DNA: TGTGCCAGCAGTTTATCAGGGGACTATGGCTACACCTTC.

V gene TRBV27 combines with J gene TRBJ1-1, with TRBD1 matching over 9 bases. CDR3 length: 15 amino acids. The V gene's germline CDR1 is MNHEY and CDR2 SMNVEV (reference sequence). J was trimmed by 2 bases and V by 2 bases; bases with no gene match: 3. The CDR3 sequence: CASSLGTGSNTEAFF. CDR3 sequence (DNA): TGTGCCAGCAGTTTAGGGACAGGGAGCAACACTGAAGCTTTCTTT.

CDR3 sequence (DNA): TGTGCCAGCAGTGAACATGGCAGGGAAACCGGGGAGCTGTTTTTT. Encoded protein: CASSEHGRETGELFF. V usage is TRBV6-1 and J usage is TRBJ2-2; a possible D gene is TRBD1 (5 bases). The CDR3 has 15 amino acids. V was pared by 2 bases and J by 5 bases, with 12 bases between. Germline V gives CDR1 MNHNS, CDR2 SASEGT.

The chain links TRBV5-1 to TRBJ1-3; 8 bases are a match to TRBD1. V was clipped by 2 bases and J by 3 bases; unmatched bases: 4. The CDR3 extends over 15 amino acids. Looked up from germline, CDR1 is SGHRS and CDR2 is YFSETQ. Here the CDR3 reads CASSFGRGLGNTIYF. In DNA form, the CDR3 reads TGCGCCAGCAGCTTTGGCAGGGGGCTTGGAAACACCATATATTTT.

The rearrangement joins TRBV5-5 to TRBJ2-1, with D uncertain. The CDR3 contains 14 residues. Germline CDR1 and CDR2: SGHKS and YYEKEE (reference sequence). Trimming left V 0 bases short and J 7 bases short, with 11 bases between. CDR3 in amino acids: CASSLGLIVNEQFF. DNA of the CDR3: TGTGCCAGCAGCTTGGGACTTATCGTAAATGAGCAGTTCTTC.

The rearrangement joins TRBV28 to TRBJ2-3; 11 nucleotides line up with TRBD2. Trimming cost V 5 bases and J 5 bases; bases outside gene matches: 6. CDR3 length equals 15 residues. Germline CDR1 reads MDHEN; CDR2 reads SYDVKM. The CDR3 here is CASSPLLAGGDTQYF. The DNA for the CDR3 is TGTGCCAGCAGTCCTCTCCTAGCGGGAGGAGATACGCAGTATTTT.

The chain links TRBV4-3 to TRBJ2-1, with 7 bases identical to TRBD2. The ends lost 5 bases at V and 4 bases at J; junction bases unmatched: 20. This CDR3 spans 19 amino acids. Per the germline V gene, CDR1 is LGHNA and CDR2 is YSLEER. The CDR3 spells CASSTIRAGKAGAYNEQFF. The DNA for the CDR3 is TGCGCCAGCAGCACAATTCGCGCGGGTAAGGCGGGAGCTTACAATGAGCAGTTCTTC.